One sample yielded the 25 T cell receptor beta chains listed below, sequenced in a study of shared T cell receptors in the human thymus. The table came from immunoSEQ multiplex PCR; TCRdb's copy has only in-frame clones and leaves some out. The sample includes 600,000 to 900,000 clones, around 85% of them seen just once. This sample was also put to use in a study of human thymus T cells.

Material for sequencing was thymocytes. The receptors originated from a girl under three years old with a congenital heart defect.

The chain carries TRBV28 and TRBJ2-7; D remains ambiguous. Germline-derived CDR1 and CDR2 are MDHEN and SYDVKM. V dropped 5 bases and J dropped 2 bases, with 10 bases sitting between them. The CDR3 consists of 13 residues. CDR3 nucleotide sequence: TGTGCCAGCAGTCCGACACCCGCCTACGAGCAGTACTTC. Protein: CASSPTPAYEQYF.

The chain recombines TRBV5-5 with TRBJ1-1; 10 nucleotides line up with TRBD1. Trimming took 4 bases from V and 10 from J; bases not matched to a gene: 19. The germline gives CDR1 SGHKS, CDR2 YYEKEE (reference sequence). The CDR3 length is 17 residues. CDR3 nucleotides: TGTGCCAGCAGCCCACATTACCTGACAGGGGGCCTCGGTGGAGCTTTCTTT. Residues: CASSPHYLTGGLGGAFF.

The chain uses TRBV6-5 and TRBJ1-1, with 7 bases lining up with TRBD1. Looked up from germline, CDR1 is MNHEY and CDR2 is SVGAGI. With V trimmed by 1 base and J by 4 bases, 3 bases remained unmatched. CDR3 size: 14 residues. The CDR3 DNA follows: TGTGCCAGCAGTTACTACAGGGGTGGCACTGAAGCTTTCTTT. This sequence encodes CASSYYRGGTEAFF.

The chain employs TRBV5-6 and TRBJ2-1; 7 nucleotides align to TRBD2. Germline V gene data show CDR1 as SGHDT and CDR2 as YYEEEE. Trimming cost V 2 bases and J 4 bases; bases outside gene matches: 6. The CDR3 length is 15 residues. CDR3 amino acids: CASSFRASGYNEQFF. As DNA, the CDR3 is TGTGCCAGCAGCTTCCGGGCTAGCGGATACAATGAGCAGTTCTTC.

V usage is TRBV30 and J usage is TRBJ2-5, with a weak D call TRBD1 (5 bases). The V gene's germline CDR1 is GTSNPN and CDR2 SVGIG (reference sequence). This CDR3 comprises 16 residues. V dropped 0 bases and J dropped 1 base, with 15 bases sitting between them. CDR3 coding DNA: TGTGCCTGGAGTGTCAAAGGGGCAGGGCCCCAAGAGACCCAGTACTTC. This codes for CAWSVKGAGPQETQYF.

This clone was seen a handful of times. The chain is built from TRBV6-6 and TRBJ1-6; D is uncertain. In germline, CDR1 is MNHNY, CDR2 SVGAGI (reference sequence). The CDR3 has 16 amino acids. The ends were cut back, 7 bases at V and 1 base at J, with 14 bases in the middle. The CDR3 protein is CASTASRVSYNSPLHF. The CDR3 DNA reads as TGTGCCAGCACCGCCAGCCGGGTGTCCTATAATTCACCCCTCCACTTT.

This sequence joins TRBV2 and TRBJ1-2, with 10 bases lining up with TRBD1. J was trimmed by 4 bases and V by 5 bases; bases with no gene match: 10. Germline V gives CDR1 SNHLY, CDR2 FYNNEI. CDR3 length: 16 residues. The CDR3 sequence: CASSRDRGWLIYGYTF. CDR3 nucleotide sequence: TGTGCCAGCAGTCGGGACAGGGGATGGCTAATCTATGGCTACACCTTC.

The chain is built from TRBV18 and TRBJ1-2; D is perhaps TRBD1 (6 bases). Per the germline V gene, CDR1 is KGHSH and CDR2 is LQKENI. This CDR3 contains 16 residues. V lost 3 bases, J lost 2 bases, and 16 bases lay in between. Written as DNA, the CDR3 is TGTGCCAGCTCACCGGGGACAAGGCCCCAGAACTATGGCTACACCTTC. Its protein is CASSPGTRPQNYGYTF. The whole variable domain, filled in from reference TRBV18 and TRBJ1-2, reads NAGVMQNPRHLVRRRGQEARLRCSPMKGHSHVYWYRQLPEEGLKFMVYLQKENIIDESGMPKERFSAEFPKEGPSILRIQQVVRGDSAAYFCASSPGTRPQNYGYTFGSGTRLTVV.

V and J are TRBV27 and TRBJ1-1; D may be TRBD1 (5 bases). V lost 1 base, J lost 4 bases, and 10 bases lay in between. Germline CDR1 is MNHEY and CDR2 is SMNVEV (reference sequence). The CDR3 has 14 amino acids. CDR3 DNA sequence: TGTGCCAGCAGTTTATGGGGGGAGGGCACTGAAGCTTTCTTT. As protein: CASSLWGEGTEAFF.

The chain couples TRBV6-5 to TRBJ1-1; D might be TRBD1 (5 bases). V was cut by 2 bases and J by 3 bases, with 10 bases left in between. The CDR3 spans 14 residues. Germline CDR1 is MNHEY and CDR2 is SVGAGI. The CDR3 reads CASSYRGWHTEAFF. CDR3 bases: TGTGCCAGCAGTTACAGGGGTTGGCACACTGAAGCTTTCTTT.

The gene calls are TRBV6-1 and TRBJ2-7, with 7 bases fitting TRBD1. This CDR3 is 14 amino acids long. The trim removed 6 bases at V and 5 bases at J, leaving 10 bases unmatched. Germline V gene sequence: CDR1 MNHNS, CDR2 SASEGT. CDR3 DNA sequence: TGTGCCAGCAGCTCAGACAGGGAGCCCCACGAGCAGTACTTC. This codes for CASSSDREPHEQYF.

The chain links TRBV6-1 to TRBJ2-5; 9 positions agree with TRBD1. With 4 bases clipped from V and 5 bases from J, the junction kept 11 bases outside the gene matches. Germline V CDR1 and CDR2: MNHNS, SASEGT. The CDR3 runs 16 residues. In nucleotides, the CDR3 is TGTGCCAGCAGTGGTCCAGTGACAGGGGGTACGGAGACCCAGTACTTC. It yields the protein CASSGPVTGGTETQYF.

A few counts support this clone. The chain joins TRBV28 to TRBJ2-7; 12 nucleotides agree with TRBD2. V lost 3 bases to trimming and J lost 4 bases; unmatched junction nucleotides: 4. Germline CDR1 is MDHEN and CDR2 is SYDVKM. The CDR3 contains 15 residues. Written as DNA, the CDR3 is TGTGCCAGCAGTTTCAAGACTAGCGGGGGATACGAGCAGTACTTC. As protein: CASSFKTSGGYEQYF.

The chain combines TRBV27 with TRBJ2-2, with D possibly being TRBD2 (5 bases). The germline V and J ends were trimmed by 1 base and 0 bases, with 33 bases remaining between them. Germline assignment: CDR1 MNHEY and CDR2 SMNVEV (reference sequence). The CDR3 has 24 amino acids. CDR3 nucleotides: TGTGCCAGCAGTTTATTTGCCTCCAGCGGATTTCCCGACCTGAGGCATCCGAACACCGGGGAGCTGTTTTTT. As protein: CASSLFASSGFPDLRHPNTGELFF.

J is TRBJ1-2 and V is TRBV9; the D gene is possibly TRBD1 (5 bases). The CDR3 spans 14 residues. Per germline, CDR1 SGDLS and CDR2 YYNGEE. Trimming pared 4 bases from V and 5 bases from J, leaving 15 bases between. For the CDR3, the DNA is TGTGCCAGCAGCCGCACGGGAGAGGGGTATGGCTACACCTTC. Translated: CASSRTGEGYGYTF.

The rearrangement joins TRBV27 to TRBJ1-2, with a weak D call TRBD1 (6 bases). Trimming took off 4 bases at V and 4 bases at J, with 31 bases between the two ends. This CDR3 comprises 20 residues. CDR1 and CDR2 from the germline V gene are MNHEY and SMNVEV (reference sequence). The CDR3 bases are TGTGCCAGCAGTTCGTTGCTGGGTACAAGGACAGACGCCAACCCCTATGGCTACACCTTC. Protein: CASSSLLGTRTDANPYGYTF.

This chain links TRBV5-1 with TRBJ1-2, with a weak D call TRBD1 (6 bases). This CDR3 has 14 residues. Germline loops: CDR1 SGHRS, CDR2 YFSETQ. V lost 3 bases, J lost 2 bases, and 11 bases lay in between. The CDR3 coding sequence is TGCGCCAGCAGCTACGGGACAACCAACTATGGCTACACCTTC. Translating it yields CASSYGTTNYGYTF.

This chain joins TRBV28 and TRBJ2-4; 8 nucleotides line up with TRBD1. Germline V CDR1 and CDR2: MDHEN, SYDVKM. The CDR3 extends over 23 amino acids. V was pared by 6 bases and J by 1 base, with 29 bases of the junction left unmatched. The CDR3 nucleotides are TGTGCCAGCAGCCCTCCCGCGAGGCAGGGGGCGCGAGGAATTCTAGGGGCCAAAAACATTCAGTACTTC. Protein: CASSPPARQGARGILGAKNIQYF. The variable domain in full, with the rest retrieved from reference TRBV28 and TRBJ2-4, is DVKVTQSSRYLVKRTGEKVFLECVQDMDHENMFWYRQDPGLGLRLIYFSYDVKMKEKGDIPEGYSVSREKKERFSLILESASTNQTSMYLCASSPPARQGARGILGAKNIQYFGAGTRLSVL.

V gene TRBV30 combines with J gene TRBJ1-2, with D possibly TRBD1 on 6 matching bases. This CDR3 region has 15 residues. V was clipped by 0 bases and J by 1 base, with 12 bases between them. Germline V gives CDR1 GTSNPN, CDR2 SVGIG (reference sequence). The CDR3 nucleotides are TGTGCCTGGAGTGTAATCACAGGGCTTAACTATGGCTACACCTTC. Translated: CAWSVITGLNYGYTF.

The chain uses TRBV19 and TRBJ2-3; unclear D gene. The ends were cut back, 5 bases at V and 3 bases at J, with 12 bases in the middle. The CDR3 totals 14 residues. Germline loops: CDR1 LNHDA, CDR2 SQIVND (reference sequence). DNA for the CDR3: TGTGCCAGTAGTGGGCCCGTCCGGACAGATACGCAGTATTTT. Protein sequence: CASSGPVRTDTQYF.

This clone appeared a few times. The rearrangement joins TRBV5-5 to TRBJ1-1, with D possibly being TRBD1 (6 bases). V shed 4 bases and J shed 1 base, with 17 bases lying between them. Germline CDR1 and CDR2: SGHKS and YYEKEE (reference sequence). This CDR3 region has 16 residues. The CDR3, as DNA: TGTGCCAGCAGCCAGGGGCCGGTCCCCAAGAACACTGAAGCTTTCTTT. The encoded protein is CASSQGPVPKNTEAFF.

The rearrangement uses TRBV18 and TRBJ2-5, with TRBD2 identical over 13 bases. Unmatched junction bases numbered 8, after V lost 4 bases and J lost 3 bases. Germline V gene lookup returns CDR1 KGHSH and CDR2 LQKENI. This CDR3 contains 17 residues. As DNA, the CDR3 is TGTGCCAGCTCACTCTACCCGACTAGCGGGGGGAAAGAGACCCAGTACTTC. This gives the protein CASSLYPTSGGKETQYF.

V is TRBV27 and J is TRBJ2-1; 7 bases agree with TRBD1. Losses at the gene ends were 5 bases for V and 3 bases for J; bases not matched to a gene: 4. The CDR3 has 14 residues. Looked up from germline, CDR1 is MNHEY and CDR2 is SMNVEV (reference sequence). The CDR3 DNA reads TGTGCCAGCAGTATGACAGGGTACTACAATGAGCAGTTCTTC. Translation: CASSMTGYYNEQFF.

This clone appeared once. The genes are TRBV7-8 and TRBJ2-3; D gene unclear. The length of the CDR3 is 16 residues. Germline assignment: CDR1 SGHVS and CDR2 FQNEAQ. Trimming removed 5 bases from V and 0 bases from J, with 15 bases in between. CDR3 loop: CASSLPRRQSTDTQYF. The CDR3 nucleotides are TGTGCCAGCAGCCTTCCTAGGCGGCAAAGCACAGATACGCAGTATTTT.

This clone turned up a few times. This sequence joins TRBV2 and TRBJ1-3; 7 positions agree with TRBD1. The CDR3 is 16 amino acids. The V segment lost 7 bases and the J segment 4 bases; nucleotides outside the gene matches: 13. From germline, CDR1 is SNHLY and CDR2 FYNNEI. The CDR3 DNA follows: TGTGCCAGCAACAAATCGACAGGGCCCTTAGGAAACACCATATATTTT. This codes for CASNKSTGPLGNTIYF.